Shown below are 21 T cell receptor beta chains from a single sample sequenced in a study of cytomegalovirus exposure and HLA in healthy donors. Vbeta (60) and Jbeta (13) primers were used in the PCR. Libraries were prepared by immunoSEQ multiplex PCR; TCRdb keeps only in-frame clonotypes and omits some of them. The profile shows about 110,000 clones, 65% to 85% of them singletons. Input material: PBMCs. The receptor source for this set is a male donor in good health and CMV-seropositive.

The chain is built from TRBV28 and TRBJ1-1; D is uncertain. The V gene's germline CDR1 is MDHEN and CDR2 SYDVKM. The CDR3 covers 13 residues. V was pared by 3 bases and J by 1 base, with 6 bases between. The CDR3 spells CASSFNRNTEAFF. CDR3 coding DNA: TGTGCCAGCAGTTTCAACAGGAACACTGAAGCTTTCTTT.

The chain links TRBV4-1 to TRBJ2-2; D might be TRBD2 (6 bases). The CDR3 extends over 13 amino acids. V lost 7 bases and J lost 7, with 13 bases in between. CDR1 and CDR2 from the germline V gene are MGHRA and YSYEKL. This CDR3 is CASTRGAGGELFF. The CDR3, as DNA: TGCGCCAGCACGCGGGGAGCTGGCGGGGAGCTGTTTTTT.

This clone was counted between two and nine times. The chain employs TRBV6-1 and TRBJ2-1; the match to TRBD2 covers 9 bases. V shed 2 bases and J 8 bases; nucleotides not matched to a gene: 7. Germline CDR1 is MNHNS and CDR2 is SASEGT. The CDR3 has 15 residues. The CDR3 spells CASSENAGGPDEQFF. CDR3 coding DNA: TGTGCCAGCAGTGAAAACGCGGGGGGGCCAGATGAGCAGTTCTTC.

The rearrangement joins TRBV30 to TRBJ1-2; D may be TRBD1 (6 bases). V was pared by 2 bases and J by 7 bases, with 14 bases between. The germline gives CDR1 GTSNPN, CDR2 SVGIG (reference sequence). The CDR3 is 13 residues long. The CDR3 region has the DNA TGTGCCTGGAGTCCGGGTAACAGGGCTGGCTACACCTTC. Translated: CAWSPGNRAGYTF.

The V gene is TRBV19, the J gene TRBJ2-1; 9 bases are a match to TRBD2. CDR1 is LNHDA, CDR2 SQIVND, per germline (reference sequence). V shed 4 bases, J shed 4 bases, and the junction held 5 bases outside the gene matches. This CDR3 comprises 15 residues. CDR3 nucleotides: TGTGCCAGTAGTAACCTAGCGGGGCCATACAATGAGCAGTTCTTC. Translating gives CASSNLAGPYNEQFF.

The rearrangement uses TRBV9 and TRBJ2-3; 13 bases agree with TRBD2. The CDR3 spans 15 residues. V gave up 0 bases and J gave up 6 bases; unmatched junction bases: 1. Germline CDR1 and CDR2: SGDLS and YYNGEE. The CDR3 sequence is CASSVEGLAGDTQYF. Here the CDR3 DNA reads TGTGCCAGCAGCGTAGAGGGACTAGCGGGGGATACGCAGTATTTT. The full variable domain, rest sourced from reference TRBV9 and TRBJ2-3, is DSGVTQTPKHLITATGQRVTLRCSPRSGDLSVYWYQQSLDQGLQFLIQYYNGEERAKGNILERFSAQQFPDLHSELNLSSLELGDSALYFCASSVEGLAGDTQYFGPGTRLTVL.

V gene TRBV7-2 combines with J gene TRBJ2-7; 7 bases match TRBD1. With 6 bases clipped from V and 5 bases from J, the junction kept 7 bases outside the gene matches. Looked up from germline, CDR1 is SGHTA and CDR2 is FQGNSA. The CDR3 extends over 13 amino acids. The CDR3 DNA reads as TGTGCCAGCAGTCTCGACAGGGTGGACGAGCAGTACTTC. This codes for CASSLDRVDEQYF.

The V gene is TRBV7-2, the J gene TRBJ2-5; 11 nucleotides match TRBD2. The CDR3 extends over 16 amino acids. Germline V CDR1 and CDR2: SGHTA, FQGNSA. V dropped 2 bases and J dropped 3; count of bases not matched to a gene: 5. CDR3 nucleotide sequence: TGTGCCAGCAGCTTAAAGGCTAGCGGGGGGAAAGAGACCCAGTACTTC. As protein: CASSLKASGGKETQYF.

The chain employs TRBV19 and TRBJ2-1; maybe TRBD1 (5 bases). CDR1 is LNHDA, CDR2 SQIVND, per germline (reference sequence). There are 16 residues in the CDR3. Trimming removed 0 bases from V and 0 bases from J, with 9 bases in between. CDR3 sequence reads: CASSIDGRGSYNEQFF. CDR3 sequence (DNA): TGTGCCAGTAGTATAGATGGAAGGGGCTCCTACAATGAGCAGTTCTTC.

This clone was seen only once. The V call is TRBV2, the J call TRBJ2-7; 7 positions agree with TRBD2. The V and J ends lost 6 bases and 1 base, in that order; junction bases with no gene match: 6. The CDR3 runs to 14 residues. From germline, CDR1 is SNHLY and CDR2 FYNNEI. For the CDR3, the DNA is TGTGCCAGCAGGGAAAGCGGGATTTCCTACGAGCAGTACTTC. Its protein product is CASRESGISYEQYF.

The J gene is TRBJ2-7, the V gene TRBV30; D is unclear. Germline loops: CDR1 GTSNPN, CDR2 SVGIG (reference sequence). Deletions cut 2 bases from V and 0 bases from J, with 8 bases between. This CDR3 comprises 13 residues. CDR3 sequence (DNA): TGTGCCTGGAGTCTAGAACGCTCCTACGAGCAGTACTTC. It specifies CAWSLERSYEQYF.

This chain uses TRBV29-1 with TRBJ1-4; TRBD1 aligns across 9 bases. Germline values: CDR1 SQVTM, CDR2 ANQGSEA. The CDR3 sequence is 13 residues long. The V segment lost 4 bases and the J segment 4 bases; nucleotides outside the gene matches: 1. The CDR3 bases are TGCAGCGTTGGGACAGGGGATAATGAAAAACTGTTTTTT. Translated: CSVGTGDNEKLFF. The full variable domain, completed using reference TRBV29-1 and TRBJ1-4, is SAVISQKPSRDICQRGTSLTIQCQVDSQVTMMFWYRQQPGQSLTLIATANQGSEATYESGFVIDKFPISRPNLTFSTLTVSNMSPEDSSIYLCSVGTGDNEKLFFGSGTQLSVL.

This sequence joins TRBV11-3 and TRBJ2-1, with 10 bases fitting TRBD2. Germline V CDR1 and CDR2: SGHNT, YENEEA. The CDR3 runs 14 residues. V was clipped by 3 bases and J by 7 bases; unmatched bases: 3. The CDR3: CASSFSGGINEQFF. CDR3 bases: TGTGCCAGCAGCTTTAGCGGGGGGATAAATGAGCAGTTCTTC.

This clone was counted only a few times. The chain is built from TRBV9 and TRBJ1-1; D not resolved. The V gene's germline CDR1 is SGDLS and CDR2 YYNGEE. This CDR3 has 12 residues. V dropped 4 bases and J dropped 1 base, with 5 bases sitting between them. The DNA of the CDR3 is TGTGCCAGCAGCCACTCGAACACTGAAGCTTTCTTT. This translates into CASSHSNTEAFF.

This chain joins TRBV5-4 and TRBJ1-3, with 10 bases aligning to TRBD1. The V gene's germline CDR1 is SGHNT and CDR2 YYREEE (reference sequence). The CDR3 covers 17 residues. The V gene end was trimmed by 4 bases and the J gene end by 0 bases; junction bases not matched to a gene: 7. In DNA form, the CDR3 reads TGTGCCAGCAGCCCTGGGACAGGGGCAAACTCTGGAAACACCATATATTTT. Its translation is CASSPGTGANSGNTIYF. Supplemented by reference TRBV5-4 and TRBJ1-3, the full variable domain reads ETGVTQSPTHLIKTRGQQVTLRCSSQSGHNTVSWYQQALGQGPQFIFQYYREEENGRGNFPPRFSGLQFPNYSSELNVNALELDDSALYLCASSPGTGANSGNTIYFGEGSWLTVV.

The CDR3 loop is CASSIGLGGEKLFF. The CDR3, as DNA: TGCGCCAGCAGCATCGGGCTAGGAGGGGAAAAACTGTTTTTT. This chain joins TRBV5-1 and TRBJ1-4, with unresolved D. The V end was cut by 4 bases, the J end by 8 bases, with 15 bases between. The CDR3 consists of 14 residues. CDR1 is SGHRS and CDR2 is YFSETQ in the germline V gene.

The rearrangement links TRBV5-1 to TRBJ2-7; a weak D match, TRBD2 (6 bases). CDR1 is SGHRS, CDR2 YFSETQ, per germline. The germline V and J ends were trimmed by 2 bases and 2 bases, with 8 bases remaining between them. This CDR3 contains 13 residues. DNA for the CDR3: TGCGCCAGCAGCTTTTGGGGGGCCTACGAGCAGTACTTC. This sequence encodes CASSFWGAYEQYF.

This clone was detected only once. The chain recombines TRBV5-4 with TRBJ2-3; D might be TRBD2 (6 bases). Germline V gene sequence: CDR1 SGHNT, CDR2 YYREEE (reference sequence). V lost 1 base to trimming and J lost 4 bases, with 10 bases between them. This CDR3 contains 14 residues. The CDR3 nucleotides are TGTGCCAGCAGCTTGACGGGAGTGGCAGATACGCAGTATTTT. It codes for CASSLTGVADTQYF.

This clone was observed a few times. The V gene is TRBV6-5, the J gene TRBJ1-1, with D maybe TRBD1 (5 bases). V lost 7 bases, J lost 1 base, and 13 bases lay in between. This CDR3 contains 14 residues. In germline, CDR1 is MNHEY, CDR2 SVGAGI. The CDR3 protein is CASTNPGANTEAFF. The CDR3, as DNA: TGTGCCAGCACCAACCCTGGGGCGAACACTGAAGCTTTCTTT.

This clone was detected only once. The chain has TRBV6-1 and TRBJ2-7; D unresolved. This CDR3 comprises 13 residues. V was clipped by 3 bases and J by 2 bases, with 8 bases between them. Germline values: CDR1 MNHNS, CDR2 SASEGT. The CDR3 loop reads CASSDGKPYEQYF. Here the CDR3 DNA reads TGTGCCAGCAGTGATGGCAAACCCTACGAGCAGTACTTC.

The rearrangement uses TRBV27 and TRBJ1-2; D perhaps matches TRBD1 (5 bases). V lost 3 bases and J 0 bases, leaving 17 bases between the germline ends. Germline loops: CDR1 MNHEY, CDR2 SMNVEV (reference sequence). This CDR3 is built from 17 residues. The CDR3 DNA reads TGTGCCAGCAGTTTGGGACTAAGGCAGGCAGCTAACTATGGCTACACCTTC. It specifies CASSLGLRQAANYGYTF.